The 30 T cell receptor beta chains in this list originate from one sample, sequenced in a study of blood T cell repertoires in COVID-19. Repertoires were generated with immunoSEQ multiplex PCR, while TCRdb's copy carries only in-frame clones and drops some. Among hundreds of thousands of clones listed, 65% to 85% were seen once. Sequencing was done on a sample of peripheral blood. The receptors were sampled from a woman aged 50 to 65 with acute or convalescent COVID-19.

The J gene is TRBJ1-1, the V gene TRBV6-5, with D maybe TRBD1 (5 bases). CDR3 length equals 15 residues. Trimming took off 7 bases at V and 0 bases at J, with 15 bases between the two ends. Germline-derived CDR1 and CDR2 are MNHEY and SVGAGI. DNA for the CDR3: TGTGCCAGCAACCAATTCACAGGAATGAACACTGAAGCTTTCTTT. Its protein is CASNQFTGMNTEAFF.

CDR3 coding DNA: TGTGCCAGCTCACCCTACCAACCAGGGGCGAAATCTGGGGCCAACGTCCTGACTTTC. It specifies CASSPYQPGAKSGANVLTF. The J gene is TRBJ2-6, the V gene TRBV18, with D possibly TRBD1 on 6 matching bases. Germline values: CDR1 KGHSH, CDR2 LQKENI. The CDR3 is made up of 19 amino acids. V lost 3 bases and J lost 1, with 19 bases in between.

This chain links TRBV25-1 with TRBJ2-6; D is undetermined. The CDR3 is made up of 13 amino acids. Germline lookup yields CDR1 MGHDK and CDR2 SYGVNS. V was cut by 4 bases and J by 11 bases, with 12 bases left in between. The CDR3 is CASSVPLADVLTF. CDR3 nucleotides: TGTGCCAGCAGTGTCCCCCTCGCAGACGTCCTGACTTTC.

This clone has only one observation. DNA for the CDR3: TGTGCCAGCAGCGCACTCGGGACACAGGCTGGAAACACCATATATTTT. Protein product: CASSALGTQAGNTIYF. The chain links TRBV11-2 to TRBJ1-3; perhaps TRBD1 as D (6 bases). V gave up 5 bases and J gave up 2 bases, with 16 bases separating them. There are 16 residues in the CDR3. CDR1 is SGHAT, CDR2 FQNNGV, per germline.

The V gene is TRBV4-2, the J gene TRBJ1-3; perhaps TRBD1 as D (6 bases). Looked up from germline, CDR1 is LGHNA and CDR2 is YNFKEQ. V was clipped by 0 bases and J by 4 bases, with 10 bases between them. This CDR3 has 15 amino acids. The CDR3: CASSQEGAVGNTIYF. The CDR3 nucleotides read TGTGCCAGCAGCCAAGAGGGGGCGGTGGGAAACACCATATATTTT.

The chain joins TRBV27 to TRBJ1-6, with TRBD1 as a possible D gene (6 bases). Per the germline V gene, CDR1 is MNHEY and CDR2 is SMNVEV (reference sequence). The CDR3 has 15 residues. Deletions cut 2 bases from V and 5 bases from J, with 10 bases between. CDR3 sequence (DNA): TGTGCCAGCAGTTTACAGGGACACAATAATTCACCCCTCCACTTT. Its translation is CASSLQGHNNSPLHF.

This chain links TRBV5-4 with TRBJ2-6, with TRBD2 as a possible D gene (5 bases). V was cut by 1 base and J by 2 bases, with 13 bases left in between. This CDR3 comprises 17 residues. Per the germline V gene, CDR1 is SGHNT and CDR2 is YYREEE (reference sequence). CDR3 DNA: TGTGCCAGCAGCTTGCAGTTGGGAGTCGCTGGGGCCAACGTCCTGACTTTC. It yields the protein CASSLQLGVAGANVLTF.

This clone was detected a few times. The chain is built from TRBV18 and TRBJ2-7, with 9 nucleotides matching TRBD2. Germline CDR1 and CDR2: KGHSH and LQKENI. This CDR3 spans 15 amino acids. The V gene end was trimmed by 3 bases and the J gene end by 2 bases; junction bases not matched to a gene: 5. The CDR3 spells CASSPVSGSPYEQYF. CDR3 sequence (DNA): TGTGCCAGCTCACCGGTTAGCGGGAGCCCCTACGAGCAGTACTTC.

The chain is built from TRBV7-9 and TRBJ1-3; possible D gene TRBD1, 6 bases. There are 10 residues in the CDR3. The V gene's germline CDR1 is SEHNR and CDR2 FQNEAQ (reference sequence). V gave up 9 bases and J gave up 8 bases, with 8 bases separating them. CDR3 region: CASTGHTIYF. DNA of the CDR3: TGTGCCAGTACAGGGCACACCATATATTTT.

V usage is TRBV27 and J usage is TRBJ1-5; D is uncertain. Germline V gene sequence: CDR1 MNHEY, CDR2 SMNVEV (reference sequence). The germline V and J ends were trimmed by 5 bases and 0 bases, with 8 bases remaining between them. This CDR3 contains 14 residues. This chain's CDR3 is CASSPRSSNQPQHF. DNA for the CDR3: TGTGCCAGCAGTCCGCGGAGTAGCAATCAGCCCCAGCATTTT.

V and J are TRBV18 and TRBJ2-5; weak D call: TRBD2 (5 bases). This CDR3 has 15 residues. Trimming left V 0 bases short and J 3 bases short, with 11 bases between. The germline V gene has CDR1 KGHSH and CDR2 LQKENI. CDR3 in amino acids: CASSPPAGLKETQYF. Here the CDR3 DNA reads TGTGCCAGCTCACCACCGGCGGGCCTCAAAGAGACCCAGTACTTC.

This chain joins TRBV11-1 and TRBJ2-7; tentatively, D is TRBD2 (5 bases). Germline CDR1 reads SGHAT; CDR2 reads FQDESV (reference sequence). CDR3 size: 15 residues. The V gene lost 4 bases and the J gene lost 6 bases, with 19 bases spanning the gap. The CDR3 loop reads CASSSPMGELGEQYF. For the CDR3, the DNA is TGTGCCAGCAGCTCCCCCATGGGAGAGCTGGGCGAGCAGTACTTC.

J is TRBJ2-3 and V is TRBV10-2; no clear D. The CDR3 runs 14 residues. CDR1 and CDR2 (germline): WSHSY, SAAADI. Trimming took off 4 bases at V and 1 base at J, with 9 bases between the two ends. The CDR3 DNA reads TGCGCCAGCAGTGCGTTAGTACGCACAGATACGCAGTATTTT. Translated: CASSALVRTDTQYF.

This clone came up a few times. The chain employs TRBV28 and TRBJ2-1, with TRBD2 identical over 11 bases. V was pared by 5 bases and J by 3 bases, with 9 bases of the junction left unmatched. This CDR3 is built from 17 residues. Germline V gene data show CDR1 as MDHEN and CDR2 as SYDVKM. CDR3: CASSPRLAGGNYNEQFF. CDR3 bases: TGTGCCAGCAGTCCCCGTCTAGCGGGAGGAAACTACAATGAGCAGTTCTTC. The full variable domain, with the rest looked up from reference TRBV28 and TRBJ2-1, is DVKVTQSSRYLVKRTGEKVFLECVQDMDHENMFWYRQDPGLGLRLIYFSYDVKMKEKGDIPEGYSVSREKKERFSLILESASTNQTSMYLCASSPRLAGGNYNEQFFGPGTRLTVL.

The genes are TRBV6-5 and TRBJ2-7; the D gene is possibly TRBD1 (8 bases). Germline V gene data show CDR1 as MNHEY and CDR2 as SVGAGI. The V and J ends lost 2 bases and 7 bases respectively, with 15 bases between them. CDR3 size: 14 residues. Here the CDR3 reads CASSYAHRGGEQYF. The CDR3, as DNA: TGTGCCAGCAGTTACGCACACAGGGGGGGGGAGCAGTACTTC.

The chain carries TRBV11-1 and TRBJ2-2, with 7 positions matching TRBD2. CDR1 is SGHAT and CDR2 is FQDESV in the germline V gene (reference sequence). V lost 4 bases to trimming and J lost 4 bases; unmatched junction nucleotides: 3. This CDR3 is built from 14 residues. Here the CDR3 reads CASSWGRATGELFF. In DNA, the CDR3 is TGTGCCAGCAGCTGGGGGAGGGCCACCGGGGAGCTGTTTTTT.

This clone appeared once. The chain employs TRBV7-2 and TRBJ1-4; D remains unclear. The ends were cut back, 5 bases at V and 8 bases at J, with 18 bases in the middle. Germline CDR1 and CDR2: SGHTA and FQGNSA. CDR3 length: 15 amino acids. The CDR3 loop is CASSPAGGLEEKLFF. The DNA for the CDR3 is TGTGCCAGCAGCCCGGCGGGTGGGTTGGAGGAAAAACTGTTTTTT. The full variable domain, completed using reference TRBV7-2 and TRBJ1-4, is GAGVSQSPSNKVTEKGKDVELRCDPISGHTALYWYRQSLGQGLEFLIYFQGNSAPDKSGLPSDRFSAERTGGSVSTLTIQRTQQEDSAVYLCASSPAGGLEEKLFFGSGTQLSVL.

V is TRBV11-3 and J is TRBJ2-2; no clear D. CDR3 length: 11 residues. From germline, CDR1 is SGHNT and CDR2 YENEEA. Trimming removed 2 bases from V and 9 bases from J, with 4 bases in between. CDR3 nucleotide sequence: TGTGCCAGCAGCTTAAGCCGGGAGCTGTTTTTT. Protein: CASSLSRELFF.

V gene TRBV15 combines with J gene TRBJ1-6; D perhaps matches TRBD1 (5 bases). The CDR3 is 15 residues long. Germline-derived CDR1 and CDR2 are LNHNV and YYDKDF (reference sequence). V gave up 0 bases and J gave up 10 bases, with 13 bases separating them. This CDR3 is CATSRETALGSPLHF. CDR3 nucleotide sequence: TGTGCCACCAGCAGAGAGACAGCCCTTGGGTCACCCCTCCACTTT.

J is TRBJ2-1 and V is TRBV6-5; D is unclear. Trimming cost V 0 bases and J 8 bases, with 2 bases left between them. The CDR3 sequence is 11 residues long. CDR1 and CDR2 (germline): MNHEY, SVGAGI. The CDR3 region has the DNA TGTGCCAGCAGTTACTCCTATGAGCAGTTCTTC. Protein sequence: CASSYSYEQFF.

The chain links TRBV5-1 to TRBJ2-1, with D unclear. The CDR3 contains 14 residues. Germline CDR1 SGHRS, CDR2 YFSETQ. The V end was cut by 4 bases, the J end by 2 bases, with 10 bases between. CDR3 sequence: CASSLTTAYNEQFF. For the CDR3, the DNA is TGCGCCAGCAGCCTAACTACCGCCTACAATGAGCAGTTCTTC.

The CDR3 nucleotides are TGTGCCAGCAGTCCCGACGGGGTCACCGGGGAGCTGTTTTTT. It encodes CASSPDGVTGELFF. The chain is built from TRBV2 and TRBJ2-2; the D gene is possibly TRBD2 (5 bases). CDR1 is SNHLY and CDR2 is FYNNEI in the germline V gene. There are 14 residues in the CDR3. V dropped 5 bases and J dropped 4 bases, with 11 bases sitting between them. The whole variable domain, filled in from reference TRBV2 and TRBJ2-2, reads EPEVTQTPSHQVTQMGQEVILRCVPISNHLYFYWYRQILGQKVEFLVSFYNNEISEKSEIFDDQFSVERPDGSNFTLKIRSTKLEDSAMYFCASSPDGVTGELFFGEGSRLTVL.

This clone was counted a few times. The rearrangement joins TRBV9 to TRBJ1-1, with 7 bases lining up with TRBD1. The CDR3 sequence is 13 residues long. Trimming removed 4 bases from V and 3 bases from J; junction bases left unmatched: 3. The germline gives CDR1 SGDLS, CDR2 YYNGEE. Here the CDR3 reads CASSPDRDTEAFF. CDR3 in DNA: TGTGCCAGCAGCCCTGACAGGGACACTGAAGCTTTCTTT.

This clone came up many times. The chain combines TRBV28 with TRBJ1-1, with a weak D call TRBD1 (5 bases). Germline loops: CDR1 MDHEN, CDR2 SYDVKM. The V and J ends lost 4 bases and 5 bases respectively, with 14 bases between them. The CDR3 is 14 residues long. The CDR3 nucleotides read TGTGCCAGCAGTTCCGGGGGAGTCGGGACTGAAGCTTTCTTT. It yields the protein CASSSGGVGTEAFF.

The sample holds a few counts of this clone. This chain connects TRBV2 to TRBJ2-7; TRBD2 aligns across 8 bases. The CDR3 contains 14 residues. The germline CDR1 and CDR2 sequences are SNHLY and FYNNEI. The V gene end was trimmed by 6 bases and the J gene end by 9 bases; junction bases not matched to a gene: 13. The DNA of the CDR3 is TGTGCCAGCAGGGGGGCTAGCGGGCCGACACGGCAGTACTTC. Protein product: CASRGASGPTRQYF. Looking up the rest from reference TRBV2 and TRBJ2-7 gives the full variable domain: EPEVTQTPSHQVTQMGQEVILRCVPISNHLYFYWYRQILGQKVEFLVSFYNNEISEKSEIFDDQFSVERPDGSNFTLKIRSTKLEDSAMYFCASRGASGPTRQYFGPGTRLTVT.

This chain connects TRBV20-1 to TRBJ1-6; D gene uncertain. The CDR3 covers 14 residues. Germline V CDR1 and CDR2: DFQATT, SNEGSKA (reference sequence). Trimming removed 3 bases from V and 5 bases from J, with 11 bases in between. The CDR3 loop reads CSASQSSNNSPLHF. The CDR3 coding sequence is TGCAGTGCTAGTCAGTCGTCGAATAATTCACCCCTCCACTTT.

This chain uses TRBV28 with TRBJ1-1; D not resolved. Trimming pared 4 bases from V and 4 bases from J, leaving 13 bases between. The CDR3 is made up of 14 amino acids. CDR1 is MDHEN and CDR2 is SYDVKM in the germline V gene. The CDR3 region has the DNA TGTGCCAGCAGTTACGGAGATCGGAGCACTGAAGCTTTCTTT. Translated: CASSYGDRSTEAFF.

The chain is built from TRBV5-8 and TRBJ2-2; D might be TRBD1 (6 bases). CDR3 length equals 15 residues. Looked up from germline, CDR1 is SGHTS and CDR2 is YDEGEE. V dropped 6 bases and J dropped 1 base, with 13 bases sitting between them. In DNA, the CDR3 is TGTGCCAGCACCCCAGGACAGCGGAACACCGGGGAGCTGTTTTTT. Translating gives CASTPGQRNTGELFF.

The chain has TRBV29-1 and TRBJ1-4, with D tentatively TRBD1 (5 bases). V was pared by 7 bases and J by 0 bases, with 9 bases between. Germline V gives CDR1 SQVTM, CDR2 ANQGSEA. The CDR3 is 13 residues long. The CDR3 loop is CSALTATNEKLFF. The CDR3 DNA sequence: TGCAGCGCTTTGACAGCAACTAATGAAAAACTGTTTTTT.

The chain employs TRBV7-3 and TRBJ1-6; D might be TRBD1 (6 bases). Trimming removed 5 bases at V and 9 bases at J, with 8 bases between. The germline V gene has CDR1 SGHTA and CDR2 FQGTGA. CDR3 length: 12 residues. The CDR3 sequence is CASSRGSSPLHF. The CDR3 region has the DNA TGTGCCAGCAGCAGGGGGAGTTCACCCCTCCACTTT. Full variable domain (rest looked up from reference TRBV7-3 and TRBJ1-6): GAGVSQTPSNKVTEKGKYVELRCDPISGHTALYWYRQSLGQGPEFLIYFQGTGAADDSGLPNDRFFAVRPEGSVSTLKIQRTERGDSAVYLCASSRGSSPLHFGNGTRLTVT.